This T cell receptor (beta chain) is from a study of siplizumab effects on memory and regulatory T cells. The CDR3 covers 11 residues. V dropped 8 bases and J dropped 13 bases, with 17 bases sitting between them. CDR1 is MNHEY, CDR2 SVGAGI, per germline. This table comes from immunoSEQ multiplex PCR, and its TCRdb copy is limited to in-frame clones, with some not included. The sample contains about 120,000 clones, around 90% of which appear only once. This clonotype was obtained from a human donor in good health. Sequenced input: CD4+ T cells sorted from blood. The chain joins TRBV6-5 to TRBJ1-1; D is undetermined. DNA of the CDR3: TGTGCCAGCGGGTTATTAGGGAATGGTTTCTTT. This codes for CASGLLGNGFF.